In its sample, the clone carrying this TCR beta chain was seen a few times. No antigen is known for it. Pooling was applied to second doses at about 4 or about 12 weeks. The data are from a study of T cell responses to AZD1222 COVID-19 vaccine. Study outcomes and limitations: At 160-218 and 743-854, vaccine-associated CD4 TCRs were dominant, and they spanned spike. Variant regions that are unmutated are reportedly the target of nearly half of spike-specific TCRs.

This CDR3 has 13 amino acids. Per germline, CDR1 SNHLY and CDR2 FYNNEI. V shed 5 bases and J shed 7 bases, with 12 bases lying between them. Using immunoSEQ multiplex PCR, the repertoire was profiled, and TCRdb retains in-frame clones only, with some absent. The sample lists just over 30,000 clones; 85% to 90% were seen once. The J gene is TRBJ1-5, the V gene TRBV2; D remains unclear. The source is an adult who received the AZD1222 COVID-19 vaccine. Sequencing was performed on peripheral blood, taken 28 days after the second AZD1222 dose. CDR3: CASSSSGRQPQHF. CDR3 nucleotide sequence: TGTGCCAGCAGTTCTTCAGGTAGGCAGCCCCAGCATTTT.